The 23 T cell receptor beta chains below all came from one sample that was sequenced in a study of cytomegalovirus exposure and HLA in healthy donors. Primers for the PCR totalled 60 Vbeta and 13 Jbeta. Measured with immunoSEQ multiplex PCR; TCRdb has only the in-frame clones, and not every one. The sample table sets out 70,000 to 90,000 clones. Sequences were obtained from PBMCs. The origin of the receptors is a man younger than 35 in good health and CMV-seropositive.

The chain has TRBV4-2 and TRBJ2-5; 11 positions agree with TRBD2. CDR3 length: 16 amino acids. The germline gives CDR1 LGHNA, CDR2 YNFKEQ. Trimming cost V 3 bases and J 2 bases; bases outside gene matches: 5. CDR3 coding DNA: TGTGCCAGCAGCCAGGGACTAGCGGAAATTCAAGAGACCCAGTACTTC. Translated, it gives CASSQGLAEIQETQYF.

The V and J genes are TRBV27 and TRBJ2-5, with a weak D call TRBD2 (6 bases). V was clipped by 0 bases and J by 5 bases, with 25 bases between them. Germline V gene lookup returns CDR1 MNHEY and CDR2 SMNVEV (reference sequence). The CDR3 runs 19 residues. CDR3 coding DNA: TGTGCCAGCAGTTTATCCCAAAGTGTGGGAGGCCTTAAAGGGGAGACCCAGTACTTC. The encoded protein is CASSLSQSVGGLKGETQYF.

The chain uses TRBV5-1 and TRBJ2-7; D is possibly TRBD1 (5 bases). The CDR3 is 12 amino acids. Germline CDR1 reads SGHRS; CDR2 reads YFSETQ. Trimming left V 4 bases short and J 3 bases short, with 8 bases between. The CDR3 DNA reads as TGCGCCAGCAGCAGGGGCGACTACGAGCAGTACTTC. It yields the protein CASSRGDYEQYF.

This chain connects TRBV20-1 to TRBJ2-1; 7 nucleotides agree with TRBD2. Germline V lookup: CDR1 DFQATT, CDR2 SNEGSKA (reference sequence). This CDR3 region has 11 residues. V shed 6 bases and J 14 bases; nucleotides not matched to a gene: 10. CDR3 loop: CSAKRAGRKFF. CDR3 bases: TGCAGTGCAAAACGAGCGGGGAGGAAGTTCTTC.

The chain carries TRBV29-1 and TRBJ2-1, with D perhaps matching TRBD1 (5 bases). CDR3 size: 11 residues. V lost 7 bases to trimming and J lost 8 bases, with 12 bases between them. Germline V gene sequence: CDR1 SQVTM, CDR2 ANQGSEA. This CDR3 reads CSARVGDEQFF. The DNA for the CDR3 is TGCAGCGCTCGGGTAGGGGATGAGCAGTTCTTC.

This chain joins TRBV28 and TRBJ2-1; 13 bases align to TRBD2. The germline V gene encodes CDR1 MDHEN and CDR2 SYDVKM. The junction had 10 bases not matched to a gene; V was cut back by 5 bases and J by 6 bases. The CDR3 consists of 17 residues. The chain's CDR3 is CASSPKWTSGSSNEQFF. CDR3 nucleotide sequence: TGTGCCAGCAGTCCCAAGTGGACTAGCGGGAGTAGCAATGAGCAGTTCTTC.

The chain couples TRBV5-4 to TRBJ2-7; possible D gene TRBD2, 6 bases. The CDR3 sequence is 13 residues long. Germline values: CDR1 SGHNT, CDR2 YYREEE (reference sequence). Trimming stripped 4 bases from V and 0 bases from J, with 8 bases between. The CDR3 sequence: CASSRGGSYEQYF. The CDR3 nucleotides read TGTGCCAGCAGCCGGGGAGGCTCCTACGAGCAGTACTTC.

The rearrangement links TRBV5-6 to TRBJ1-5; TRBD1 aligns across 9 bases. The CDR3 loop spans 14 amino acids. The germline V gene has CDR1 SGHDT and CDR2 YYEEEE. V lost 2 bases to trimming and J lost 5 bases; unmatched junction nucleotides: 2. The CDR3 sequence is CASSLGQGHQPQHF. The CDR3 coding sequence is TGTGCCAGCAGCTTAGGACAGGGGCATCAGCCCCAGCATTTT.

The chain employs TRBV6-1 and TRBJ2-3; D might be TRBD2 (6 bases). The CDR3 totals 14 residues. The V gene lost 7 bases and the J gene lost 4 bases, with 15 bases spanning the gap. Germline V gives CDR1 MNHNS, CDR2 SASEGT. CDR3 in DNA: TGTGCCAGCACGTCACTAGCTGGGGCAGATACGCAGTATTTT. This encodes CASTSLAGADTQYF.

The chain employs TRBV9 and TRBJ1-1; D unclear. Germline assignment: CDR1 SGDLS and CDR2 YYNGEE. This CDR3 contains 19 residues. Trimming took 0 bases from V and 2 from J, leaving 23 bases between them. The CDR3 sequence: CASSVGERPGKTLNTEAFF. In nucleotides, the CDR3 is TGTGCCAGCAGCGTAGGCGAAAGGCCAGGAAAAACCCTTAACACTGAAGCTTTCTTT.

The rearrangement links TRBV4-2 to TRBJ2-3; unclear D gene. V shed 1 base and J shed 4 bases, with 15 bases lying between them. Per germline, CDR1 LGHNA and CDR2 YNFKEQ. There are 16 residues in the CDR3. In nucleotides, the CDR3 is TGTGCCAGCAGCCAAGGTGGTAGTATGGTCGCAGATACGCAGTATTTT. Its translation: CASSQGGSMVADTQYF.

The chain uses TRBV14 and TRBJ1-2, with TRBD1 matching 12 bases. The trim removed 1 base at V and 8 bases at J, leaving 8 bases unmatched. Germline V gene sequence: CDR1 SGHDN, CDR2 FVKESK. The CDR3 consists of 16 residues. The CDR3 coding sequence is TGTGCCAGCAGCCAAGTTTTGGGACAGGGGGCTGACGGCTACACCTTC. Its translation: CASSQVLGQGADGYTF.

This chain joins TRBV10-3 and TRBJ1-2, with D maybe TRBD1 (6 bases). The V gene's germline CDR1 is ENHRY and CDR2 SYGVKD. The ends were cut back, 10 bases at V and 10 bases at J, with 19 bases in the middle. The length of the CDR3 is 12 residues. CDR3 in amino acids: CANREAGEAYTF. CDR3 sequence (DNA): TGTGCCAACAGGGAGGCCGGGGAGGCCTACACCTTC.

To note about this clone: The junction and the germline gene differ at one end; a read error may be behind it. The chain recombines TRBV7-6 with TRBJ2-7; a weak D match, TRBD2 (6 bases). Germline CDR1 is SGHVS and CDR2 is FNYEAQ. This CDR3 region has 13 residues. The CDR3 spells CASSHLGQVPSEF. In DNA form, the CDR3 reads TGTGCCAGCAGCCACCTTGGGCAAGTCCCTAGCGAGTTC.

The CDR3 DNA sequence: TGTGCCAGCAGGAAACTTTCACAGGGGCTGAACTATGGCTACACCTTC. It specifies CASRKLSQGLNYGYTF. The chain employs TRBV7-9 and TRBJ1-2; TRBD1 matches 7 bases. There are 16 residues in the CDR3. J lost 2 bases, V lost 6 bases, and 12 bases had no gene match. Germline CDR1 reads SEHNR; CDR2 reads FQNEAQ (reference sequence).

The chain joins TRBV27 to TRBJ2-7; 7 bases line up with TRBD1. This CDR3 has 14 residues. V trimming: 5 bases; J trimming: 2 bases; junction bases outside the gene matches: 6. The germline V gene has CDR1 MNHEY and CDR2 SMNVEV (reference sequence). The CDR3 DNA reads TGTGCCAGCAGTGCCACAGGGGAGCCCTACGAGCAGTACTTC. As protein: CASSATGEPYEQYF.

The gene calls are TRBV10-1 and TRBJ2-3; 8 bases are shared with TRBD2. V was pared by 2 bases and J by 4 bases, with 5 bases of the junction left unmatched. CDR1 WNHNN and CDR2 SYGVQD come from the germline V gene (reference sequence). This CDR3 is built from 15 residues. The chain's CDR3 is CASSEGSGDADTQYF. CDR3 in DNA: TGCGCCAGCAGTGAGGGTAGCGGGGATGCAGATACGCAGTATTTT.

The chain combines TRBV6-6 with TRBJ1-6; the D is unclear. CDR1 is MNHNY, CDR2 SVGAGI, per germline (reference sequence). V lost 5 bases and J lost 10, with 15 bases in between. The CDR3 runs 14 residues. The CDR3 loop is CASSRDTAGSPLHF. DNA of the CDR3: TGTGCCAGCAGTCGAGACACGGCGGGCTCACCCCTCCACTTT.

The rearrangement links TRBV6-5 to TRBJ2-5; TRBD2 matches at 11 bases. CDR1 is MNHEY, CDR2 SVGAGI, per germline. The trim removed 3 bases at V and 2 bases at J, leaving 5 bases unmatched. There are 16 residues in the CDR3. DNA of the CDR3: TGTGCCAGCAGTTATACCGGGACTAGCGGTCAAGAGACCCAGTACTTC. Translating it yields CASSYTGTSGQETQYF.

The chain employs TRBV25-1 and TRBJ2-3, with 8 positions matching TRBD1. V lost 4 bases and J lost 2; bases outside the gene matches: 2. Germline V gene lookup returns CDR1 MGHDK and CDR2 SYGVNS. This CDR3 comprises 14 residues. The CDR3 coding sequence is TGTGCCAGCAGTGGGACAGGGCACACAGATACGCAGTATTTT. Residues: CASSGTGHTDTQYF.

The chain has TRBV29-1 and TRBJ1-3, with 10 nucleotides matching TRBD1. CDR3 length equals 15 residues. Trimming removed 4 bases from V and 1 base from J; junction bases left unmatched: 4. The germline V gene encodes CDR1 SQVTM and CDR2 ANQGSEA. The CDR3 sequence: CSVAGTGESGNTIYF. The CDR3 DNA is TGCAGCGTTGCGGGGACAGGGGAATCTGGAAACACCATATATTTT.

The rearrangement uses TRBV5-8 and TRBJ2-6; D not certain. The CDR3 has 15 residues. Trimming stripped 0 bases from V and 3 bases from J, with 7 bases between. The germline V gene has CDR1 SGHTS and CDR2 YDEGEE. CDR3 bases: TGTGCCAGCAGCTTGGGCCTGAGTGGGGCCAACGTCCTGACTTTC. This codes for CASSLGLSGANVLTF.

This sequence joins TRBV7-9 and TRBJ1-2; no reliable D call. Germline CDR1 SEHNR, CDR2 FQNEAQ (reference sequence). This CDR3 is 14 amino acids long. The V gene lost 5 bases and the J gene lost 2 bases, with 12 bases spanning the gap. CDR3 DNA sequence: TGTGCCAGCAGCCCCGCGCTTAACAACTATGGCTACACCTTC. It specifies CASSPALNNYGYTF.